The 27 T cell receptor beta chains given below trace back to one sample, sequenced in a study of T cell changes during pregnancy in multiple sclerosis. The protocol was immunoSEQ multiplex PCR, while the TCRdb copy is restricted to in-frame clones and leaves out a portion. The sample lists around 100,000 clones, roughly nine tenths occurring once. This sample comprised peripheral blood, obtained in the third trimester of pregnancy. Receptor source: a female donor with multiple sclerosis, enrolled in a pregnancy study.

This clone appeared a single time. V usage is TRBV18 and J usage is TRBJ1-2, with D hard to call. From germline, CDR1 is KGHSH and CDR2 LQKENI. The length of the CDR3 is 14 residues. Trimming took 2 bases from V and 5 from J, leaving 12 bases between them. CDR3 sequence: CASSPEAGNYGYTF. In DNA form, the CDR3 reads TGTGCCAGCTCACCAGAGGCCGGAAATTATGGCTACACCTTC.

The J gene is TRBJ1-2, the V gene TRBV19; 8 bases line up with TRBD1. V lost 7 bases and J lost 4; bases outside the gene matches: 8. The CDR3 loop spans 14 amino acids. Germline CDR1 is LNHDA and CDR2 is SQIVND (reference sequence). The CDR3 DNA is TGTGCCAGTAATAAGGACAGGGATGGCTATGGCTACACCTTC. Amino acid sequence: CASNKDRDGYGYTF.

V gene TRBV5-1 combines with J gene TRBJ2-2, with 12 nucleotides matching TRBD2. V trimming: 5 bases; J trimming: 0 bases; junction bases outside the gene matches: 8. The CDR3 extends over 18 amino acids. In germline, CDR1 is SGHRS, CDR2 YFSETQ. CDR3 bases: TGCGCCAGCAGATCCGGGACTAGCGGGTTCGCGAACACCGGGGAGCTGTTTTTT. This codes for CASRSGTSGFANTGELFF.

The chain is built from TRBV9 and TRBJ1-3, with TRBD1 matching 9 bases. Looked up from germline, CDR1 is SGDLS and CDR2 is YYNGEE. The junction had 4 bases not matched to a gene; V was cut back by 0 bases and J by 3 bases. This CDR3 contains 16 residues. The CDR3: CASSVEGTGIGNTIYF. The DNA for the CDR3 is TGTGCCAGCAGCGTAGAAGGGACAGGGATTGGAAACACCATATATTTT.

The rearrangement uses TRBV6-5 and TRBJ2-7; D gene ambiguous. There are 13 residues in the CDR3. The germline gives CDR1 MNHEY, CDR2 SVGAGI. V gave up 0 bases and J gave up 6 bases, with 9 bases separating them. This CDR3 reads CASSYSTAGEQYF. CDR3 sequence (DNA): TGTGCCAGCAGTTACTCAACGGCAGGCGAGCAGTACTTC.

J is TRBJ2-1 and V is TRBV7-9; 10 nucleotides match TRBD2. There are 14 residues in the CDR3. Trimming cost V 1 base and J 7 bases; bases outside gene matches: 1. Germline loops: CDR1 SEHNR, CDR2 FQNEAQ (reference sequence). CDR3 sequence: CASSLELAGNEQFF. CDR3 bases: TGTGCCAGCAGCTTAGAACTAGCGGGAAATGAGCAGTTCTTC. Filled out from reference TRBV7-9 and TRBJ2-1, the complete variable domain reads DTGVSQNPRHKITKRGQNVTFRCDPISEHNRLYWYRQTLGQGPEFLTYFQNEAQLEKSRLLSDRFSAERPKGSFSTLEIQRTEQGDSAMYLCASSLELAGNEQFFGPGTRLTVL.

CDR3 region: CASSTVAGWATMQPQHF. CDR3 sequence (DNA): TGTGCCAGTAGTACCGTGGCAGGGTGGGCTACAATGCAGCCCCAGCATTTT. The chain carries TRBV19 and TRBJ1-5, with a possible D match to TRBD1 (5 bases). The V gene's germline CDR1 is LNHDA and CDR2 SQIVND (reference sequence). The V gene lost 4 bases and the J gene lost 7 bases, with 23 bases spanning the gap. This CDR3 comprises 17 residues.

This clone was detected a few times. The J gene is TRBJ2-4, the V gene TRBV19; 7 bases fit TRBD2. The CDR3 is made up of 14 amino acids. V shed 1 base, J shed 7 bases, and the junction held 4 bases outside the gene matches. Germline V gives CDR1 LNHDA, CDR2 SQIVND (reference sequence). This CDR3 is CASSIGQGGNIQYF. In DNA, the CDR3 is TGTGCCAGTAGTATAGGCCAGGGAGGGAACATTCAGTACTTC.

This sequence joins TRBV2 and TRBJ1-5, with a possible D match to TRBD1 (5 bases). V shed 8 bases and J shed 2 bases, with 19 bases lying between them. Germline V CDR1 and CDR2: SNHLY, FYNNEI. The CDR3 consists of 16 residues. CDR3 bases: TGTGCCAGCCACGCAGGGAGGGTCCAGGGCAATCAGCCCCAGCATTTT. Translating it yields CASHAGRVQGNQPQHF.

The chain links TRBV5-1 to TRBJ1-6, with D tentatively TRBD1 (5 bases). Deletions cut 0 bases from V and 6 bases from J, with 10 bases between. The germline gives CDR1 SGHRS, CDR2 YFSETQ. The CDR3 covers 15 residues. Here the CDR3 reads CASSLDRGFNSPLHF. The CDR3 DNA sequence: TGCGCCAGCAGCTTGGACCGGGGGTTTAATTCACCCCTCCACTTT.

The genes are TRBV5-4 and TRBJ2-3; D uncertain. V shed 4 bases and J shed 0 bases, with 3 bases lying between them. The CDR3 sequence is 12 residues long. Germline CDR1 reads SGHNT; CDR2 reads YYREEE (reference sequence). The CDR3 spells CASSISTDTQYF. CDR3 DNA: TGTGCCAGCAGCATAAGCACAGATACGCAGTATTTT.

The genes are TRBV19 and TRBJ1-6; 9 bases map to TRBD1. Germline V lookup: CDR1 LNHDA, CDR2 SQIVND (reference sequence). V shed 9 bases and J 4 bases; nucleotides not matched to a gene: 7. The CDR3 loop spans 15 amino acids. CDR3 region: CASHPGQGYNSPLHF. CDR3 DNA sequence: TGTGCCAGCCACCCGGGACAGGGATATAATTCACCCCTCCACTTT.

CDR3 DNA: TGCGCCAGCAGCCCTTCGGGAGCGGGAGTTATAGATACGCAGTATTTT. Its protein product is CASSPSGAGVIDTQYF. V is TRBV5-1 and J is TRBJ2-3; 8 positions agree with TRBD2. J lost 5 bases, V lost 4 bases, and 12 bases had no gene match. This CDR3 spans 16 amino acids. Germline V gives CDR1 SGHRS, CDR2 YFSETQ.

This chain's CDR3 is CASRRDTSNYGYTF. CDR3 coding DNA: TGTGCCAGCAGACGGGACACCTCTAACTATGGCTACACCTTC. V and J are TRBV6-5 and TRBJ1-2, with TRBD1 as a possible D gene (6 bases). The CDR3 extends over 14 amino acids. V was clipped by 6 bases and J by 0 bases, with 11 bases between them. The germline V gene has CDR1 MNHEY and CDR2 SVGAGI.

This clone was detected only once. The rearrangement joins TRBV7-7 to TRBJ2-5, with D perhaps TRBD1 (6 bases). With the DNA end fitting TRBJ2-7 better, the J assignment may be wrong. CDR3 length: 13 residues. Germline V lookup: CDR1 SSHAT, CDR2 FNYEAQ (reference sequence). Here the CDR3 DNA reads TGTGCCAGCAGCTTATTCCAGGGGTACGAGCAGTACTTC. This gives the protein CASSLFQGYEQYF.

Here the CDR3 reads CASSYSLGTGELFF. The CDR3 DNA is TGTGCCAGCAGTTACAGCCTAGGCACCGGGGAGCTGTTTTTT. V and J are TRBV6-6 and TRBJ2-2; D unclear. Trimming left V 2 bases short and J 4 bases short, with 8 bases between. Germline CDR1 MNHNY, CDR2 SVGAGI (reference sequence). The length of the CDR3 is 14 residues.

The V and J genes are TRBV1 and TRBJ2-7; the listed D gene, TRBD2, was not tested against the DNA. TRBV1 is a listed pseudogene. The CDR3 extends over 16 amino acids. The DNA for the CDR3 is TGCACCAGCAGCCAAGGGCCCGGGACTAGCGGCTACGAGCAGTACTTC. Protein product: CTSSQGPGTSGYEQYF.

This chain connects TRBV5-1 to TRBJ2-7; 12 nucleotides align to TRBD2. This CDR3 is built from 17 residues. The trim removed 3 bases at V and 2 bases at J, leaving 9 bases unmatched. Germline CDR1 and CDR2: SGHRS and YFSETQ. The CDR3 DNA sequence: TGCGCCAGCAGCTGGGGCTGGCTAGCGGGAGGGCCCTACGAGCAGTACTTC. This translates into CASSWGWLAGGPYEQYF.

The V gene is TRBV7-9, the J gene TRBJ2-2, with D possibly being TRBD2 (6 bases). In germline, CDR1 is SEHNR, CDR2 FQNEAQ (reference sequence). V lost 5 bases and J 4 bases, leaving 17 bases between the germline ends. This CDR3 is 16 amino acids long. DNA of the CDR3: TGTGCCAGCAGCCGGGCCCGGGGAGGCGGCACCGGGGAGCTGTTTTTT. Protein product: CASSRARGGGTGELFF.

This clone was seen a single time. The chain has TRBV29-1 and TRBJ1-4, with D possibly matching TRBD1 (6 bases). The CDR3 loop spans 14 amino acids. Germline CDR1 and CDR2: SQVTM and ANQGSEA. V lost 5 bases, J lost 5 bases, and 15 bases lay in between. CDR3 protein: CSVFVGQGNEKLFF. For the CDR3, the DNA is TGCAGCGTTTTTGTCGGTCAGGGGAATGAAAAACTGTTTTTT.

This chain links TRBV7-2 with TRBJ2-5; tentatively, D is TRBD2 (5 bases). V shed 7 bases and J shed 0 bases, with 12 bases lying between them. The CDR3 contains 14 residues. Germline CDR1 is SGHTA and CDR2 is FQGNSA. CDR3 nucleotides: TGTGCCAGCAAACTAGGGATAGACCAAGAGACCCAGTACTTC. This gives the protein CASKLGIDQETQYF.

The CDR3 DNA is TGTGCCAGCAGCCGTTCGGGACTAGCGTATTACAATGAGCAGTTCTTC. Residues: CASSRSGLAYYNEQFF. The chain joins TRBV14 to TRBJ2-1; 10 bases match TRBD2. The germline gives CDR1 SGHDN, CDR2 FVKESK. This CDR3 contains 16 residues. V gave up 4 bases and J gave up 4 bases; unmatched junction bases: 7.

The rearrangement joins TRBV9 to TRBJ1-2; D not resolved. CDR1 and CDR2 (germline): SGDLS, YYNGEE. The CDR3 runs 17 residues. Trimming stripped 0 bases from V and 7 bases from J, with 22 bases between. CDR3 in amino acids: CASSVAARASLWGGYTF. CDR3 bases: TGTGCCAGCAGCGTAGCCGCGAGGGCCTCTTTATGGGGTGGCTACACCTTC.

The V call is TRBV27, the J call TRBJ2-1, with D unresolved. CDR1 is MNHEY and CDR2 is SMNVEV in the germline V gene (reference sequence). Trimming cost V 5 bases and J 4 bases, with 12 bases left between them. The CDR3 has 14 residues. This CDR3 is CASSTPTGYNEQFF. CDR3 DNA sequence: TGTGCCAGCAGTACACCGACGGGTTACAATGAGCAGTTCTTC.

The chain has TRBV9 and TRBJ1-1; 10 bases are shared with TRBD1. The J segment lost 7 bases and the V segment lost 6 bases, leaving 6 bases of the junction unmatched. CDR1 and CDR2 from the germline V gene are SGDLS and YYNGEE. CDR3 length: 13 amino acids. Here the CDR3 reads CASTRDRGDEAFF. The CDR3 DNA sequence: TGTGCCAGCACTAGGGACAGGGGCGATGAAGCTTTCTTT.

The gene calls are TRBV6-6 and TRBJ2-5; D remains ambiguous. CDR3 size: 11 residues. Germline V gene lookup returns CDR1 MNHNY and CDR2 SVGAGI (reference sequence). V gave up 6 bases and J gave up 4 bases, with 6 bases separating them. DNA for the CDR3: TGTGCCAGCAGCCACTCAGAGACCCAGTACTTC. Translating it yields CASSHSETQYF.

This clone was detected a few times. Other DNA sequences of this sample code for an identical CDR3. This chain uses TRBV2 with TRBJ2-1, with 8 bases that match TRBD2. This CDR3 region has 17 residues. In germline, CDR1 is SNHLY, CDR2 FYNNEI. Trimming cost V 5 bases and J 3 bases; bases outside gene matches: 12. CDR3 coding DNA: TGTGCCAGCAGTTACAGTAGCCTAGCGGGTGTCTACAATGAGCAGTTCTTC. Protein sequence: CASSYSSLAGVYNEQFF.